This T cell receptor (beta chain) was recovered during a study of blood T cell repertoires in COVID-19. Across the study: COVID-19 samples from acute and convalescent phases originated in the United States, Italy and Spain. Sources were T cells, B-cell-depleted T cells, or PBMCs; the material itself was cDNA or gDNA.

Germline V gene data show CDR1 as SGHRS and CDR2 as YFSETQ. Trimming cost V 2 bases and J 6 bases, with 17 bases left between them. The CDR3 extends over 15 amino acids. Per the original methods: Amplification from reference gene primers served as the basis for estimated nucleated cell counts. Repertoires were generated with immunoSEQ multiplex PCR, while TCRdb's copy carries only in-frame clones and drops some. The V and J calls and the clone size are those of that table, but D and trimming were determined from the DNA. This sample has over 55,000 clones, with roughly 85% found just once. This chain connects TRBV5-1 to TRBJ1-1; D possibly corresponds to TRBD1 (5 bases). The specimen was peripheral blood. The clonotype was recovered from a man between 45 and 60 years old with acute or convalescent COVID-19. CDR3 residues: CASSFSNGGKAEAFF. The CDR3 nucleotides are TGCGCCAGCAGCTTTTCTAACGGGGGAAAAGCTGAAGCTTTCTTT.